Listed below are T cell receptor beta chains from one sample, sequenced in a study of molecular identifiers for immune sequencing clone quantification. TCRdb reprocessed the PCR reads with MiXCR, giving one entry per CDR3 protein. Of over 550,000 distinct CDR3 sequences in the sample, about 25% are singletons; the top ten hold around 0.78%. The sequenced sample consisted of naive CD8+ T cells from blood, with Jurkat cell RNA spiked in. These TCRs come from a human donor in good health. Some libraries in this study had Jurkat cell RNA spiked in. CDR3s include the opening cysteine and the closing phenylalanine or tryptophan. Each record gives: CDR3 DNA, CDR3 protein, D gene, V gene, clone size, CDR3 length, J gene. The D gene is left open where the match is weak. Size is stated for part of the rows, as once, few or many counts, or as a class when the clone is expanded.

DNA: TGCGCCAGCAGCCAAGATGTCCCAGCCTGGGGCACTGAAGCTTTCTTT; CDR3: CASSQDVPAWGTEAFF; D: -; V: TRBV4-3; size: many; length: 16; J: TRBJ1-1
DNA: TGCGCCAGCAGCTTCCTTCCCCCCCGGGAGACCCACTACGAGCAGTACTTC; CDR3: CASSFLPPRETHYEQYF; D: -; V: TRBV5-1; size: many; length: 17; J: TRBJ2-7
DNA: TGTGCCAGTAGTAAGACTAGCGGCGAGTACAATGAGCAGTTCTTC; CDR3: CASSKTSGEYNEQFF; D: TRBD2; V: TRBV19; size: -; length: 15; J: TRBJ2-1
DNA: TGCAGAGCACGGACAGGGAACACTGAAGCATTCTTT; CDR3: CRARTGNTEAFF; D: TRBD1; V: TRBV20-1; size: -; length: 12; J: TRBJ1-1
DNA: TGTGCCAGCAGCGTAAGGGTTCCCGTTGAAGCTTTCTTT; CDR3: CASSVRVPVEAFF; D: -; V: TRBV7-2; size: many; length: 13; J: TRBJ1-1
DNA: TGCGCCAGCAGCCTAACTAGCGGGGGAAACTACGAGCAGTACTTC; CDR3: CASSLTSGGNYEQYF; D: TRBD2; V: TRBV5-1; size: -; length: 15; J: TRBJ2-7
DNA: TGTGCCAGCAGGACTAGCGGGATATTTGATGAGCAGTTCTTC; CDR3: CASRTSGIFDEQFF; D: TRBD2; V: TRBV7-3; size: -; length: 14; J: TRBJ2-1
DNA: TGTGCCAGCAGCGCCACAGGGGTGAAAGCTTTCTTT; CDR3: CASSATGVKAFF; D: -; V: TRBV21-1; size: -; length: 12; J: TRBJ1-1
DNA: TGTGCCAGCAGTCCGGACTTCAGCTATGGCTACACCTTC; CDR3: CASSPDFSYGYTF; D: -; V: TRBV12-3/TRBV12-4; size: -; length: 13; J: TRBJ1-2
DNA: TGTGCCAGCAGCGCCGATCCCGGACAGGGGCAGTTCTTC; CDR3: CASSADPGQGQFF; D: TRBD1; V: TRBV7-3; size: -; length: 13; J: TRBJ2-1
DNA: TGCGCCAGCAGTGAGGGGGGTCCTAGCCCCTACAATGAGCAGTTCTTC; CDR3: CASSEGGPSPYNEQFF; D: -; V: TRBV10-1; size: -; length: 16; J: TRBJ2-1
DNA: TGTGCCTGGAGTGTTATACAGGGACCCACAGATACGCAGTATTTT; CDR3: CAWSVIQGPTDTQYF; D: -; V: TRBV30; size: many; length: 15; J: TRBJ2-3
DNA: TGTGCCAGCAGTATAACGGGAGAAGAGACCCAGTACTTC; CDR3: CASSITGEETQYF; D: -; V: TRBV12-3/TRBV12-4; size: -; length: 13; J: TRBJ2-5
DNA: TGCGCCAGCCAGGGGAGCACAGATACGCAGTATTTT; CDR3: CASQGSTDTQYF; D: -; V: TRBV5-1; size: many; length: 12; J: TRBJ2-3
DNA: TGCAGCGTAATCGCCTACAATGAGCAGTTCTTC; CDR3: CSVIAYNEQFF; D: -; V: TRBV29-1; size: few; length: 11; J: TRBJ2-1
DNA: TGTGCCAGCAGCCAAGATGATCATGTCGGGGTCATGAGCTACGAGCAGTACTTC; CDR3: CASSQDDHVGVMSYEQYF; D: -; V: TRBV14; size: few; length: 18; J: TRBJ2-7
DNA: TGTGCCAGCAGTGAAACCTTCTCAACGGGCAACTATGGCTACACCTTC; CDR3: CASSETFSTGNYGYTF; D: -; V: TRBV25-1; size: many; length: 16; J: TRBJ1-2
DNA: TGTGCCAGCAGTTTAATTCTGGCTGTAGAGTACGAGCAGTACTTC; CDR3: CASSLILAVEYEQYF; D: -; V: TRBV12-3/TRBV12-4; size: many; length: 15; J: TRBJ2-7
DNA: TGTGCCAGCAGCGCCGGACAGAATGTTGAAGCTTTCTTT; CDR3: CASSAGQNVEAFF; D: -; V: TRBV7-9; size: many; length: 13; J: TRBJ1-1
DNA: TGTGCCAGTCGTAGAGGGACCTCCTACGCGCAGTACTTC; CDR3: CASRRGTSYAQYF; D: -; V: TRBV7-9; size: -; length: 13; J: TRBJ2-7
DNA: TGCGCCAGCAGCCCGGACAGCCAAGAGACCCAGTGCTTC; CDR3: CASSPDSQETQCF; D: -; V: TRBV5-1; size: -; length: 13; J: TRBJ2-5
DNA: TGCGCCAGCAGCCCCACACCGGACCCATACGAGCAGTACTTC; CDR3: CASSPTPDPYEQYF; D: -; V: TRBV4-3; size: many; length: 14; J: TRBJ2-7
DNA: TGTGCCAGCAGTTTACGGGGACAGGGCTACGAGCAGTACTTC; CDR3: CASSLRGQGYEQYF; D: TRBD1; V: TRBV27; size: few; length: 14; J: TRBJ2-7
DNA: TGTGCCAGCAGCGTAGGGACAGGAAGCAATCAGCCCCAGCATTTT; CDR3: CASSVGTGSNQPQHF; D: TRBD1; V: TRBV9; size: many; length: 15; J: TRBJ1-5
DNA: TGTGCCAGCAGTAGGGACAGGGGGTTACTCAAAAACATTCAGTACTTC; CDR3: CASSRDRGLLKNIQYF; D: TRBD1; V: TRBV12-3/TRBV12-4; size: -; length: 16; J: TRBJ2-4
DNA: TGTGCCAGCAGGAAAAGGGGAAGGCCCGAGCAGTACTTC; CDR3: CASRKRGRPEQYF; D: -; V: TRBV21-1; size: many; length: 13; J: TRBJ2-7
DNA: TGTGCCAGCAGTTTTACTAGCGGGGTCTCCTACGAGCAGTACTTC; CDR3: CASSFTSGVSYEQYF; D: TRBD2; V: TRBV27; size: -; length: 15; J: TRBJ2-7
DNA: TGTGCCACCAGCATGGGGGGGCTTCCGGATACGCAGTATTTT; CDR3: CATSMGGLPDTQYF; D: -; V: TRBV15; size: few; length: 14; J: TRBJ2-3
DNA: TGTGCCAGCAGATATAGCGGGAGTTTCAACGAGCAGTACTTC; CDR3: CASRYSGSFNEQYF; D: TRBD2; V: TRBV25-1; size: -; length: 14; J: TRBJ2-7
DNA: TGTGCCAGCAGCTTAAAACGGAACACTGAAGCTTTCTTT; CDR3: CASSLKRNTEAFF; D: -; V: TRBV7-8; size: many; length: 13; J: TRBJ1-1
DNA: TGCGCCAGCAGCCAAGAGAGCATACAACTAGCGGGGACCGGGGAGCTGTTTTTT; CDR3: CASSQESIQLAGTGELFF; D: TRBD2; V: TRBV4-3; size: -; length: 18; J: TRBJ2-2
DNA: TGTGCCAGCAGCTTAGATTCGAGTCCTTGGTTGGATACGCAGTATTTT; CDR3: CASSLDSSPWLDTQYF; D: -; V: TRBV7-9; size: -; length: 16; J: TRBJ2-3
DNA: TGCGCCAGCAGCCCTTTCGCGACAGAGGACGCTTCCTACGAGCAGTACTTC; CDR3: CASSPFATEDASYEQYF; D: -; V: TRBV4-1; size: many; length: 17; J: TRBJ2-7
DNA: TGCGCCAGCACAGACAGCGTCAATCAGCCCCAGCATTTT; CDR3: CASTDSVNQPQHF; D: -; V: TRBV23-1; size: many; length: 13; J: TRBJ1-5
DNA: TGTGCCAGCAGTTTATCCTGGACTAGGCAGGGGTTAAAGACCCAGTACTTC; CDR3: CASSLSWTRQGLKTQYF; D: -; V: TRBV27; size: -; length: 17; J: TRBJ2-5
DNA: TGTGCCAGCAGCTTAGGCTGGGGGCGGGTTGTCGGGGAGCTGTTTTTT; CDR3: CASSLGWGRVVGELFF; D: -; V: TRBV7-2; size: -; length: 16; J: TRBJ2-2
DNA: TGCGCCAGCAGCTTTGGACAGGGTGAACCCGGAGAGACCCAGTACTTC; CDR3: CASSFGQGEPGETQYF; D: TRBD1; V: TRBV5-1; size: many; length: 16; J: TRBJ2-5